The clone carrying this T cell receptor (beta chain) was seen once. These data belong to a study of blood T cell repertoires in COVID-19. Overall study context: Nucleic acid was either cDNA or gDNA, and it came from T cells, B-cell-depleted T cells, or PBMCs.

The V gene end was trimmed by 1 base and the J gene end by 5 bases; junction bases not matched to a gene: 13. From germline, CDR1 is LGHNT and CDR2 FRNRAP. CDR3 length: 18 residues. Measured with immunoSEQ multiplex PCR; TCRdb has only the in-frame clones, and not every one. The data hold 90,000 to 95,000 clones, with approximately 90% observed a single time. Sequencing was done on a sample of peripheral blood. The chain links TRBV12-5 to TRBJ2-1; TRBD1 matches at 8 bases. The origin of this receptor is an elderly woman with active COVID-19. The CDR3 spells CASGLAGRDRPRDNEQFF. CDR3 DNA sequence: TGTGCTAGTGGTTTGGCCGGTCGGGACAGGCCCCGTGACAATGAGCAGTTCTTC. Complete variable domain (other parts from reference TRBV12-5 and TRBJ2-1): DARVTQTPRHKVTEMGQEVTMRCQPILGHNTVFWYRQTMMQGLELLAYFRNRAPLDDSGMPKDRFSAEMPDATLATLKIQPSEPRDSAVYFCASGLAGRDRPRDNEQFFGPGTRLTVL.